The T cell receptor (beta chain) described here comes from a study of blood T cell repertoires in COVID-19. For the study at large: PBMCs, B-cell-depleted T cells, or T cells provided the cDNA or gDNA that made up the material.

Participant ages covered about 18 to 89 years across about 22 US areas. How the authors handled the data: Reference gene primer amplification yielded estimated nucleated cell counts. Profiled with immunoSEQ multiplex PCR; TCRdb holds only in-frame clones, not every one. The V and J calls and clone size were taken over from that table, and D and trimming were inferred from the DNA. The profile shows 45,000 to 55,000 clones, around 73% of them singletons. The germline CDR1 and CDR2 sequences are LNHDA and SQIVND (reference sequence). This CDR3 has 16 residues. The trim removed 1 base at V and 11 bases at J, leaving 16 bases unmatched.

Material for sequencing was PBMCs or T cells enriched from blood (not recorded which). V usage is TRBV19 and J usage is TRBJ1-1, with 7 bases identical to TRBD1. The receptor comes from a woman aged 45-59 years with acute COVID-19. The CDR3 DNA follows: TGTGCCAGTAGTATAGGAGGGGGCGCACGACGGAGTGAGGCTTTCTTT. It encodes CASSIGGGARRSEAFF.